The 29 T cell receptor beta chains reported below all come from one sample, sequenced in a study of blood T cell repertoires in COVID-19. The method was immunoSEQ multiplex PCR; TCRdb's version includes in-frame clones alone and lacks a portion of them. The data contain approximately 150,000 clones, 80% to 90% of them singletons. Sequencing was done on a sample of peripheral blood. Receptor source: a young man with COVID-19, enrolled during active disease.

V usage is TRBV28 and J usage is TRBJ2-3, with TRBD2 as a possible D gene (5 bases). Looked up from germline, CDR1 is MDHEN and CDR2 is SYDVKM. The CDR3 contains 16 residues. Trimming cost V 2 bases and J 4 bases, with 16 bases left between them. CDR3 amino acids: CASSLRSGSWADTQYF. The CDR3 DNA follows: TGTGCCAGCAGTTTACGGAGTGGGAGTTGGGCAGATACGCAGTATTTT.

The V and J genes are TRBV6-5 and TRBJ2-1, with 8 positions matching TRBD2. Germline loops: CDR1 MNHEY, CDR2 SVGAGI. J was trimmed by 4 bases and V by 6 bases; bases with no gene match: 5. The CDR3 consists of 14 residues. The CDR3 nucleotides read TGTGCCAGCAGCCGGGGGACTAGGTACAATGAGCAGTTCTTC. Residues: CASSRGTRYNEQFF.

The J gene is TRBJ1-5, the V gene TRBV15; no definite D call. Looked up from germline, CDR1 is LNHNV and CDR2 is YYDKDF (reference sequence). CDR3 size: 15 residues. Between the trimmed V and J ends, which lost 9 bases and 0 bases, there was a span of 15 bases. DNA of the CDR3: TGTGCCACACAGCGAGGAGGGTATAGCAATCAGCCCCAGCATTTT. This translates into CATQRGGYSNQPQHF.

Concerning this clone: One junction end disagrees with the germline gene, perhaps due to a read error. This rearrangement joins TRBV5-1 to TRBJ1-4, with D tentatively TRBD1 (5 bases). This CDR3 has 16 residues. Germline V gene data show CDR1 as SGHRS and CDR2 as YFSETQ. CDR3 sequence: CASSPLPGLRNEKLLF. The DNA of the CDR3 is TGCGCCAGCAGCCCCCTGCCGGGACTGAGGAATGAAAAACTGCTTTTT.

The chain recombines TRBV10-3 with TRBJ2-5; 9 bases agree with TRBD2. The CDR3 covers 18 residues. V dropped 4 bases and J dropped 4; count of bases not matched to a gene: 16. Germline CDR1 ENHRY, CDR2 SYGVKD. CDR3 in DNA: TGTGCCATCAGTGGGGGGTCTAGCGGGGCCCAAGGGGCAGAGACCCAGTACTTC. It is translated as CAISGGSSGAQGAETQYF.

This clone came up a few times. J is TRBJ2-2 and V is TRBV7-6; D gene unclear. The germline gives CDR1 SGHVS, CDR2 FNYEAQ. V was shortened by 2 bases and J by 5 bases, with 15 bases between the two germline ends. The CDR3 spans 16 residues. CDR3 DNA: TGTGCCAGCAGCTTACGATCTATCCGGGTAACCGGGGAGCTGTTTTTT. Its translation: CASSLRSIRVTGELFF.

V gene TRBV19 combines with J gene TRBJ2-1, with TRBD2 identical over 7 bases. From germline, CDR1 is LNHDA and CDR2 SQIVND (reference sequence). The CDR3 is made up of 13 amino acids. V was pared by 3 bases and J by 5 bases, with 1 base of the junction left unmatched. CDR3 DNA sequence: TGTGCCAGTAGTATTGGGGGGGACAATGAGCAGTTCTTC. Translated: CASSIGGDNEQFF.

The J gene is TRBJ2-7, the V gene TRBV28; tentatively, D is TRBD2 (6 bases). V was pared by 3 bases and J by 3 bases, with 12 bases between. CDR3 length: 14 residues. In germline, CDR1 is MDHEN, CDR2 SYDVKM. In nucleotides, the CDR3 is TGTGCCAGCAGTTTTTCCGGGAGATACTACGAGCAGTACTTC. Translation gives CASSFSGRYYEQYF.

The chain employs TRBV4-3 and TRBJ2-7; D is possibly TRBD2 (6 bases). Trimming removed 1 base from V and 9 bases from J, with 16 bases in between. This CDR3 contains 14 residues. Per germline, CDR1 LGHNA and CDR2 YSLEER. The CDR3 DNA sequence: TGCGCCAGCAGCCAAGGCGTCGGGGGTGCGGTGCAGTACTTC. Translated, it gives CASSQGVGGAVQYF.

The rearrangement joins TRBV7-9 to TRBJ1-1; no clear D. Per germline, CDR1 SEHNR and CDR2 FQNEAQ (reference sequence). The CDR3 totals 14 residues. Trimming stripped 5 bases from V and 0 bases from J, with 10 bases between. CDR3 in DNA: TGTGCCAGCAGCCACGCGGCGATGAACACTGAAGCTTTCTTT. Protein sequence: CASSHAAMNTEAFF.

The chain employs TRBV4-1 and TRBJ1-6; no definite D call. The CDR3 covers 17 residues. Germline V gives CDR1 MGHRA, CDR2 YSYEKL. Trimming removed 1 base from V and 7 bases from J, with 17 bases in between. The CDR3 protein is CASSQGFVGQPNSPLHF. CDR3 sequence (DNA): TGCGCCAGCAGCCAAGGTTTCGTGGGCCAGCCGAATTCACCCCTCCACTTT.

The chain has TRBV5-1 and TRBJ1-3; possibly TRBD1 for D (6 bases). The CDR3 consists of 15 residues. Per the germline V gene, CDR1 is SGHRS and CDR2 is YFSETQ. V dropped 2 bases and J dropped 2 bases, with 11 bases sitting between them. The CDR3 here is CASSFTGTTGNTIYF. The CDR3 DNA reads as TGCGCCAGCAGCTTCACCGGGACAACTGGAAACACCATATATTTT.

This clone was found a few times. This chain uses TRBV5-1 with TRBJ1-5; 10 bases agree with TRBD1. With V trimmed by 4 bases and J by 8 bases, 9 bases remained unmatched. CDR3 size: 15 residues. From germline, CDR1 is SGHRS and CDR2 YFSETQ. The CDR3 is CASSTGTGAIEPQHF. DNA of the CDR3: TGCGCCAGCAGCACCGGGACAGGGGCGATAGAGCCCCAGCATTTT.

The gene calls are TRBV5-5 and TRBJ1-5; D unresolved. V was clipped by 4 bases and J by 5 bases, with 19 bases between them. CDR1 SGHKS and CDR2 YYEKEE come from the germline V gene (reference sequence). CDR3 length equals 16 residues. CDR3 bases: TGTGCCAGCAGCCGTGAGGTAGGCGGAGGATATCAGCCCCAGCATTTT. It encodes CASSREVGGGYQPQHF.

The chain recombines TRBV3-1 (or the pseudogene TRBV3-2) with TRBJ2-7; 8 bases are a match to TRBD2. After removal of 4 bases from V and 5 bases from J, the junction contained 13 bases not matched to a gene. The CDR3 has 16 amino acids. Per the germline V gene, CDR1 is LGHDT and CDR2 is YNNKEL (reference sequence). The chain's CDR3 is CASSPPDREGRHEQYF. The DNA for the CDR3 is TGTGCCAGCAGCCCCCCGGACCGGGAGGGCCGGCACGAGCAGTACTTC.

The chain uses TRBV18 and TRBJ1-2; possible D gene TRBD1, 5 bases. There are 12 residues in the CDR3. The germline gives CDR1 KGHSH, CDR2 LQKENI. Trimming shortened V by 5 bases and J by 4 bases, and 8 bases separated the two germline ends. The CDR3 is CASSADSYGYTF. In DNA, the CDR3 is TGTGCCAGCTCAGCAGACAGCTATGGCTACACCTTC.

V and J are TRBV6-1 and TRBJ2-3, with D perhaps matching TRBD2 (5 bases). The CDR3 is 14 amino acids. Trimming removed 2 bases from V and 5 bases from J, with 11 bases in between. Germline assignment: CDR1 MNHNS and CDR2 SASEGT. CDR3 sequence: CASSELRVGDTQYF. CDR3 DNA: TGTGCCAGCAGTGAATTGCGGGTAGGAGATACGCAGTATTTT.

This clone was counted a single time. The DNA for the CDR3 is TGTGCCAGCAGCCCCCCCGCGGGAGGTTACAATGAGCAGTTCTTC. This gives the protein CASSPPAGGYNEQFF. V gene TRBV7-9 combines with J gene TRBJ2-1, with 8 bases lining up with TRBD2. This CDR3 comprises 15 residues. After removal of 5 bases from V and 4 bases from J, the junction contained 7 bases not matched to a gene. Germline V gene sequence: CDR1 SEHNR, CDR2 FQNEAQ (reference sequence).

The rearrangement joins TRBV19 to TRBJ2-7; D perhaps matches TRBD1 (5 bases). V dropped 4 bases and J dropped 5 bases, with 15 bases sitting between them. Germline V gene lookup returns CDR1 LNHDA and CDR2 SQIVND (reference sequence). The CDR3 covers 14 residues. CDR3 nucleotides: TGTGCCAGTAGTAGTCAGGCAGGGTCGCACGAGCAGTACTTC. Translated: CASSSQAGSHEQYF. Full variable domain (remainder filled in from reference TRBV19 and TRBJ2-7): DGGITQSPKYLFRKEGQNVTLSCEQNLNHDAMYWYRQDPGQGLRLIYYSQIVNDFQKGDIAEGYSVSREKKESFPLTVTSAQKNPTAFYLCASSSQAGSHEQYFGPGTRLTVT.

Of note for this clone: Other DNA sequences of this sample code for an identical CDR3. CDR3 in amino acids: CASSPAGNEQFF. The CDR3 DNA is TGTGCCAGCAGCCCGGCGGGCAATGAGCAGTTCTTC. The chain joins TRBV7-3 to TRBJ2-1; tentative D call: TRBD2 (5 bases). The germline CDR1 and CDR2 sequences are SGHTA and FQGTGA. V dropped 5 bases and J dropped 6 bases, with 8 bases sitting between them. The CDR3 consists of 12 residues.

V and J are TRBV14 and TRBJ2-7; 8 bases match TRBD1. Germline trimming cut 1 base from V and 7 bases from J; bases unmatched to any gene: 6. The CDR3 sequence is 14 residues long. Germline CDR1 is SGHDN and CDR2 is FVKESK. Written as DNA, the CDR3 is TGTGCCAGCAGCCAAGGAGGGACAGGCTGGGAGCAGTACTTC. Protein product: CASSQGGTGWEQYF.

The chain combines TRBV5-1 with TRBJ2-7, with 7 nucleotides matching TRBD2. The CDR3 has 16 amino acids. Germline V lookup: CDR1 SGHRS, CDR2 YFSETQ. J was trimmed by 9 bases and V by 2 bases; bases with no gene match: 17. The CDR3 DNA sequence: TGCGCCAGCAGCTTTAGTGATGGACTAGAGGTGGCGTGGCAGTACTTC. Amino acids: CASSFSDGLEVAWQYF.

In this sample, this clone turned up once. The chain has TRBV4-1 and TRBJ2-5, with unresolved D. CDR1 is MGHRA, CDR2 YSYEKL, per germline. Trimming cost V 0 bases and J 4 bases, with 15 bases left between them. The CDR3 is 16 residues long. The CDR3 is CASSQDSDVVGETQYF. For the CDR3, the DNA is TGCGCCAGCAGCCAAGACAGCGATGTGGTAGGAGAGACCCAGTACTTC.

J is TRBJ2-5 and V is TRBV2; TRBD1 matches at 11 bases. There are 14 residues in the CDR3. The germline V gene has CDR1 SNHLY and CDR2 FYNNEI. Germline trimming cut 6 bases from V and 5 bases from J; bases unmatched to any gene: 5. CDR3 DNA: TGTGCCAGCAGATGGGACAGGGGGACGGAGACCCAGTACTTC. Encoded protein: CASRWDRGTETQYF.

The chain combines TRBV6-4 with TRBJ2-3; D gene unclear. The V end lost 2 bases, the J end lost 3 bases, and 15 bases lay between the germline ends. The CDR3 extends over 16 amino acids. The germline V gene encodes CDR1 MRHNA and CDR2 SNTAGT. CDR3 region: CASSDGTHLETDTQYF. The CDR3 bases are TGTGCCAGCAGTGACGGCACCCATCTTGAAACAGATACGCAGTATTTT.

This clone has ten or more counts. The V gene is TRBV27, the J gene TRBJ1-6, with a weak D call TRBD1 (5 bases). In germline, CDR1 is MNHEY, CDR2 SMNVEV (reference sequence). This CDR3 is built from 15 residues. V lost 5 bases and J 2 bases, leaving 10 bases between the germline ends. In nucleotides, the CDR3 is TGTGCCAGCAGTGAGACAGCTACCTATAATTCACCCCTCCACTTT. Amino acid sequence: CASSETATYNSPLHF.

The rearrangement links TRBV30 to TRBJ2-3; D may match TRBD1 or TRBD2 (5 bases each). V lost 5 bases, J lost 2 bases, and 17 bases lay in between. Looked up from germline, CDR1 is GTSNPN and CDR2 is SVGIG (reference sequence). The CDR3 contains 15 residues. CDR3 residues: CAWEGYRGNTDTQYF. The CDR3, as DNA: TGTGCCTGGGAGGGGTATCGAGGAAACACAGATACGCAGTATTTT.

The chain recombines TRBV14 with TRBJ2-7; 10 bases agree with TRBD1. The length of the CDR3 is 17 residues. Germline V CDR1 and CDR2: SGHDN, FVKESK. The ends lost 4 bases at V and 2 bases at J; junction bases unmatched: 11. The CDR3 reads CASSPRGAGTGAYEQYF. The CDR3 region has the DNA TGTGCCAGCAGCCCCCGGGGGGCCGGGACAGGGGCCTACGAGCAGTACTTC.

V usage is TRBV6-2 or TRBV6-3 and J usage is TRBJ2-7; D gene unclear. The V end lost 5 bases, the J end lost 3 bases, and 5 bases lay between the germline ends. CDR1 and CDR2 from the germline V gene are MNHEY and SVGEGT. The CDR3 runs to 11 residues. The CDR3 nucleotides read TGTGCCAGCAGTGGAGACTACGAGCAGTACTTC. Its protein is CASSGDYEQYF.